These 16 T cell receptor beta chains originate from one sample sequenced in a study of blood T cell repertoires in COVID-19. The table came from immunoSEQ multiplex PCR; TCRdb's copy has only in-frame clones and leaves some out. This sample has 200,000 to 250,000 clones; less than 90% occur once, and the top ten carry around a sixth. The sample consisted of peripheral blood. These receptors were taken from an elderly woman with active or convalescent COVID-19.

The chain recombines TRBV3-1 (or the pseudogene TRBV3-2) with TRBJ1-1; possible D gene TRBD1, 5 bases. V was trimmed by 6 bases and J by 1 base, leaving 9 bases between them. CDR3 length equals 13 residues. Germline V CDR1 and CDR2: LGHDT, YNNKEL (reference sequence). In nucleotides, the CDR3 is TGTGCCAGCAGGACGCAGGGGAACACTGAAGCTTTCTTT. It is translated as CASRTQGNTEAFF.

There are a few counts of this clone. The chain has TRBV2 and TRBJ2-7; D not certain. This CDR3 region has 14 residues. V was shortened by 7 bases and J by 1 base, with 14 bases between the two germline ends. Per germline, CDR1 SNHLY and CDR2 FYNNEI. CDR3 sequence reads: CASKTSQKSYEQYF. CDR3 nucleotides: TGTGCCAGCAAGACCTCACAGAAATCCTACGAGCAGTACTTC. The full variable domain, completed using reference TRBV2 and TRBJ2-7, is EPEVTQTPSHQVTQMGQEVILRCVPISNHLYFYWYRQILGQKVEFLVSFYNNEISEKSEIFDDQFSVERPDGSNFTLKIRSTKLEDSAMYFCASKTSQKSYEQYFGPGTRLTVT.

CDR3 in amino acids: CASSPPGTSNEKLFF. The CDR3 DNA follows: TGCGCCAGCAGCCCCCCCGGGACTTCGAATGAAAAACTGTTTTTT. The V gene is TRBV5-1, the J gene TRBJ1-4, with a weak D call TRBD1 (5 bases). V was pared by 4 bases and J by 5 bases, with 15 bases between. This CDR3 is built from 15 residues. Germline V gene data show CDR1 as SGHRS and CDR2 as YFSETQ.

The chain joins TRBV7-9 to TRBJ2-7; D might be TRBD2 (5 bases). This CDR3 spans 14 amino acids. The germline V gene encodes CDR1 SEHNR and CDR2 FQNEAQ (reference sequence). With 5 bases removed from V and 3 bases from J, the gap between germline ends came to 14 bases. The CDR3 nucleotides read TGTGCCAGCAGCCTAAGCGGAGTTCACTACGAGCAGTACTTC. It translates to CASSLSGVHYEQYF.

CDR3 region: CASSYGLAYNEQFF. The CDR3 DNA reads as TGTGCCAGCAGTTACGGCCTAGCTTACAATGAGCAGTTCTTC. V is TRBV6-5 and J is TRBJ2-1; perhaps TRBD2 as D (5 bases). Germline-derived CDR1 and CDR2 are MNHEY and SVGAGI. Trimming cost V 2 bases and J 4 bases, with 9 bases left between them. This CDR3 has 14 amino acids.

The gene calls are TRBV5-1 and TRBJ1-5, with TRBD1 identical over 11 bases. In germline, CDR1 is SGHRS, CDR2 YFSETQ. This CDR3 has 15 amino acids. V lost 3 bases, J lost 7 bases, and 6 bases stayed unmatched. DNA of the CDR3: TGCGCCAGCAGCTCCGGGACAGGGGGTGACCAGCCCCAGCATTTT. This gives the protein CASSSGTGGDQPQHF.

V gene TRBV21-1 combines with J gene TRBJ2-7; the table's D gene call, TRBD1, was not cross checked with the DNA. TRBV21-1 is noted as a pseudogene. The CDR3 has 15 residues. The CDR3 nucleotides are TGTGCCAGCAGCCCCCGGTTGGTCAGGCTCTACGAGCAGTACTTC. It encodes CASSPRLVRLYEQYF.

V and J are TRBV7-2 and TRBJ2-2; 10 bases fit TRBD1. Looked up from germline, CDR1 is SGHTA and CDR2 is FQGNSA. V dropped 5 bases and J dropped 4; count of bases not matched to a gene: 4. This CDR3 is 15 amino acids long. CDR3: CASSQGQGFTGELFF. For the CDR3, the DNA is TGTGCCAGCAGCCAGGGACAGGGGTTCACCGGGGAGCTGTTTTTT.

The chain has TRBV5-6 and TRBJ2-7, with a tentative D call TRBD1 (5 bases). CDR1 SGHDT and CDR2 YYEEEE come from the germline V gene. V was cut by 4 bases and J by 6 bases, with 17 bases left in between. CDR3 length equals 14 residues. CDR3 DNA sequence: TGTGCCAGCAGCCAGGGTCCAGGCCCCTCCGAGCAGTACTTC. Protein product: CASSQGPGPSEQYF.

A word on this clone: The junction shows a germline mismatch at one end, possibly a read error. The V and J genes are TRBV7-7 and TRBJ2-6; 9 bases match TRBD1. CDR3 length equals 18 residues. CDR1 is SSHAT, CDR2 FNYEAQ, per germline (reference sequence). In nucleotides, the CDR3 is TGTGCTAGCAGCCCGGGACAGGGAGTAAGATCTGGGGCCAACGTCCTGACTTTC. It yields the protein CASSPGQGVRSGANVLTF.

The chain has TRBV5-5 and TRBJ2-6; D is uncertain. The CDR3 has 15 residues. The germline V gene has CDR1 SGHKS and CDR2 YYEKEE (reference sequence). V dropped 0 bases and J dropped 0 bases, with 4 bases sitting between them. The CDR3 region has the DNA TGTGCCAGCAGCTTGGCTAGCTCTGGGGCCAACGTCCTGACTTTC. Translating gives CASSLASSGANVLTF. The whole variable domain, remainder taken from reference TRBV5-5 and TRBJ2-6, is DAGVTQSPTHLIKTRGQQVTLRCSPISGHKSVSWYQQVLGQGPQFIFQYYEKEERGRGNFPDRFSARQFPNYSSELNVNALLLGDSALYLCASSLASSGANVLTFGAGSRLTVL.

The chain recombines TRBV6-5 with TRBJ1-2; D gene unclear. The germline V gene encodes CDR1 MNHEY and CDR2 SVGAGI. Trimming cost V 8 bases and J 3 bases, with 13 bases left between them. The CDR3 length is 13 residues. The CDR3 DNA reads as TGTGCCAGCCGAAACGAGGGAGACTATGGCTACACCTTC. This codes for CASRNEGDYGYTF.

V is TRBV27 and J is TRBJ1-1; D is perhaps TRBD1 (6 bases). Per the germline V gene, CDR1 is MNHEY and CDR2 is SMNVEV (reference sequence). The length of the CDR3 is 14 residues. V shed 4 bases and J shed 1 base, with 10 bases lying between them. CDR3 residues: CASSSLQGNTEAFF. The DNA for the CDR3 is TGTGCCAGCAGTTCCCTACAGGGGAACACTGAAGCTTTCTTT.

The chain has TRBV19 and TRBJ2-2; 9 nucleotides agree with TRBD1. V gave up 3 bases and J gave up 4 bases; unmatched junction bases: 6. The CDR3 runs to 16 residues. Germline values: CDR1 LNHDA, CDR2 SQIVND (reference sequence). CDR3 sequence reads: CASSMGDRVGTGELFF. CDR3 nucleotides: TGTGCCAGTAGTATGGGGGACAGGGTGGGCACCGGGGAGCTGTTTTTT.

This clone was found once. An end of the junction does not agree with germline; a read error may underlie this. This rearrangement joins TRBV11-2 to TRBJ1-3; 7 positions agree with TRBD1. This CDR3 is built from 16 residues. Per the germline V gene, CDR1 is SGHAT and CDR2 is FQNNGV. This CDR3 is CASSVDRVISGNTIYF. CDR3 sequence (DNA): TGTGCCAGCAGCGTAGACAGGGTCATCTCTGGAAACACCATATATTTT. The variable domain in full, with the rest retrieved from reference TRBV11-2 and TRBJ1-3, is EAGVAQSPRYKIIEKRQSVAFWCNPISGHATLYWYQQILGQGPKLLIQFQNNGVVDDSQLPKDRFSAERLKGVDSTLKIQPAKLEDSAVYLCASSVDRVISGNTIYFGEGSWLTVV.

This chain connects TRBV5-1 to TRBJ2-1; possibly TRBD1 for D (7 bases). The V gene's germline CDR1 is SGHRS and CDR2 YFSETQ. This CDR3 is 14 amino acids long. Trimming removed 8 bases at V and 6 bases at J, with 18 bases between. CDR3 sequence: CASNEQGGINEQFF. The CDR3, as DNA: TGCGCCAGTAATGAGCAGGGGGGTATCAATGAGCAGTTCTTC.